Detailed here is one T cell receptor beta chain. The data are from a study of siplizumab effects on memory and regulatory T cells. The CDR3 extends over 15 amino acids. The V end lost 8 bases, the J end lost 0 bases, and 16 bases lay between the germline ends. Looked up from germline, CDR1 is SEHNR and CDR2 is FQNEAQ (reference sequence). Clones were sequenced by immunoSEQ multiplex PCR, and TCRdb holds only the in-frame ones, with some missing. Found here are about 85,000 clones, 95% of them singletons; the top ten hold around 18%. The receptor was derived from a human donor in good health. Sequenced sample: CD8+ T cells sorted from blood. This chain connects TRBV7-9 to TRBJ1-1; D may be TRBD1 (5 bases). CDR3 bases: TGTGCCAGCTGGGGGTATCGGGAGTTGAACACTGAAGCTTTCTTT. It specifies CASWGYRELNTEAFF.